The 32 T cell receptor beta chains given below trace back to one sample, sequenced in a study of T-cell reconstitution after alpha-beta-depleted transplantation in children. Unique molecular identifiers were used to barcode this TCRbeta library. Via MiXCR, TCRdb re-called the PCR reads, giving one row per CDR3 protein. Altogether 600,000 to 700,000 distinct CDR3 sequences are present, about 15% being singletons, with the ten largest covering around 0.96%. The sequences come from PBMCs from the stem cell graft donor, collected from the stem cell graft. These receptors all come from a human donor who donated a stem cell graft to a child with acute myeloid leukemia.

The rearrangement uses TRBV7-9 and TRBJ1-1; TRBD1 is a possible D gene (5 bases). Trimming took 5 bases from V and 4 from J, leaving 17 bases between them. Germline loops: CDR1 SEHNR, CDR2 FQNEAQ (reference sequence). This CDR3 contains 15 residues. The CDR3 loop reads CASSPAQGRGTEAFF. CDR3 in DNA: TGTGCCAGCAGCCCCGCTCAGGGAAGAGGCACTGAAGCTTTCTTT.

As concerns this clonotype: One base away lies a much larger clone, so this may be a sequencing read error. The chain carries TRBV20-1 and TRBJ1-1; TRBD1 might be the D (5 bases). CDR3 length: 14 amino acids. Germline CDR1 is DFQATT and CDR2 is SNEGSKA (reference sequence). The CDR3 here is CSALPGRSNTESFF. The CDR3 DNA reads TGCAGTGCTCTCCCGGGACGGTCGAACACTGAATCTTTCTTT.

The genes are TRBV20-1 and TRBJ1-5, with D unclear. The V end lost 0 bases, the J end lost 5 bases, and 14 bases lay between the germline ends. CDR3 length: 15 residues. Per germline, CDR1 DFQATT and CDR2 SNEGSKA (reference sequence). CDR3 region: CSARDPMGRDQPQHF. CDR3 DNA: TGCAGTGCTAGAGATCCTATGGGCCGCGATCAGCCCCAGCATTTT.

In its sample, this clonotype was seen a few times. The chain links TRBV7-2 to TRBJ2-2; D unresolved. The CDR3 is 14 amino acids. The V end lost 3 bases, the J end lost 8 bases, and 13 bases lay between the germline ends. Germline V CDR1 and CDR2: SGHTA, FQGNSA. In nucleotides, the CDR3 is TGTGCCAGCAGCTTTTGGACCGTGGCTGGGGAGCTGTTTTTT. Its translation is CASSFWTVAGELFF.

This clonotype was counted ten times or more. The chain recombines TRBV20-1 with TRBJ1-6; possibly TRBD1 for D (5 bases). The germline gives CDR1 DFQATT, CDR2 SNEGSKA (reference sequence). The CDR3 covers 14 residues. V lost 1 base and J 12 bases, leaving 16 bases between the germline ends. CDR3 protein: CSARGGGTRVPLHF. CDR3 DNA sequence: TGCAGTGCTAGAGGTGGAGGGACCAGGGTACCCCTCCACTTT.

Many counts were recorded for this clonotype. The chain employs TRBV5-5 and TRBJ2-7; TRBD2 matches 12 bases. The CDR3 spans 15 residues. V trimming: 0 bases; J trimming: 3 bases; junction bases outside the gene matches: 1. The germline gives CDR1 SGHKS, CDR2 YYEKEE (reference sequence). The CDR3 spells CASSLGTSGVYEQYF. The CDR3 DNA sequence: TGTGCCAGCAGCTTGGGGACTAGCGGGGTCTACGAGCAGTACTTC.

The J gene is TRBJ2-6, the V gene TRBV25-1, with 10 bases lining up with TRBD1. The CDR3 is 18 residues long. The germline CDR1 and CDR2 sequences are MGHDK and SYGVNS. After removal of 4 bases from V and 2 bases from J, the junction contained 8 bases not matched to a gene. In DNA, the CDR3 is TGTGCCAGCAGTGCACGGGGGACAGGGGTCACTGGGGCCAACGTCCTGACTTTC. Amino acids: CASSARGTGVTGANVLTF.

Ten or more counts support this clonotype. V usage is TRBV6-5 and J usage is TRBJ1-6, with D perhaps matching TRBD1 (5 bases). The V gene lost 7 bases and the J gene lost 10 bases, with 11 bases spanning the gap. The CDR3 sequence is 12 residues long. Per germline, CDR1 MNHEY and CDR2 SVGAGI. The CDR3 DNA reads TGTGCCAGCAAGCAGGGAGGCTCACCCCTCCACTTT. Protein product: CASKQGGSPLHF.

In this sample, this clonotype turned up a few times. V is TRBV20-1 and J is TRBJ2-2; TRBD2 matches at 8 bases. Per the germline V gene, CDR1 is DFQATT and CDR2 is SNEGSKA (reference sequence). The V segment lost 3 bases and the J segment 4 bases; nucleotides outside the gene matches: 4. The CDR3 consists of 14 residues. The CDR3 nucleotides read TGCAGTGCTAGTACGGCGGGGGGCACCGGGGAGCTGTTTTTT. It encodes CSASTAGGTGELFF.

This clonotype was recorded a few times. The gene calls are TRBV12-3 or TRBV12-4 and TRBJ2-1; 12 nucleotides match TRBD2. Trimming removed 7 bases from V and 8 bases from J; junction bases left unmatched: 9. This CDR3 is built from 15 residues. The CDR3 DNA reads as TGTGCCAGCATCCAACTAGCGGGGGGCCGGGATGAGCAGTTCTTC. Amino acid sequence: CASIQLAGGRDEQFF.

The chain uses TRBV20-1 and TRBJ2-5; a weak D match, TRBD2 (6 bases). V gave up 6 bases and J gave up 7 bases, with 24 bases separating them. Looked up from germline, CDR1 is DFQATT and CDR2 is SNEGSKA (reference sequence). The CDR3 is made up of 15 amino acids. In nucleotides, the CDR3 is TGCAGTGCACGCCTCCCGGGACTCCTTGGAGGGACCCAGTACTTC. It is translated as CSARLPGLLGGTQYF.

This clonotype was recorded many times. The chain links TRBV20-1 to TRBJ2-7; maybe TRBD2 (6 bases). Trimming stripped 1 base from V and 0 bases from J, with 10 bases between. The germline gives CDR1 DFQATT, CDR2 SNEGSKA (reference sequence). CDR3 size: 14 residues. The DNA for the CDR3 is TGCAGTGCTAGAGTAGGAGGGAGCTCCTACGAGCAGTACGTC. As protein: CSARVGGSSYEQYV.

This clonotype came up many times. The J gene is TRBJ1-1, the V gene TRBV6-5; no firm D call. Germline V gene sequence: CDR1 MNHEY, CDR2 SVGAGI. There are 15 residues in the CDR3. Trimming pared 0 bases from V and 4 bases from J, leaving 12 bases between. The CDR3 protein is CASSYSFLSTTEAFF. The CDR3 nucleotides are TGTGCCAGCAGTTACTCGTTTCTCTCGACCACTGAAGCTTTCTTT.

This chain joins TRBV9 and TRBJ2-5; 11 bases agree with TRBD1. The length of the CDR3 is 15 residues. Germline V gene lookup returns CDR1 SGDLS and CDR2 YYNGEE. V was pared by 4 bases and J by 5 bases, with 7 bases of the junction left unmatched. The CDR3 bases are TGTGCCAGCAGCCCCGGACAGGGGGCGAGCGAGACCCAGTACTTC. This translates into CASSPGQGASETQYF.

This clonotype was counted many times. The J gene is TRBJ2-5, the V gene TRBV20-1; possibly TRBD2 for D (7 bases). CDR1 is DFQATT, CDR2 SNEGSKA, per germline (reference sequence). This CDR3 region has 13 residues. V was clipped by 5 bases and J by 1 base, with 11 bases between them. In DNA, the CDR3 is TGCAGTGCTGAAGGGGGGGCCCAAGAGACCCAGTACTTC. It translates to CSAEGGAQETQYF.

CDR3 residues: CASSLGPLTDSNQPQHF. CDR3 nucleotide sequence: TGTGCCAGCAGCTTAGGCCCTCTAACGGATAGCAATCAGCCCCAGCATTTT. The J gene is TRBJ1-5, the V gene TRBV11-2; D is uncertain. There are 17 residues in the CDR3. Germline CDR1 SGHAT, CDR2 FQNNGV. The V end lost 1 base, the J end lost 0 bases, and 13 bases lay between the germline ends.

This clonotype was seen more than once but under ten times. This chain connects TRBV20-1 to TRBJ1-2; D call uncertain. V lost 3 bases and J lost 12, with 11 bases in between. The CDR3 has 10 amino acids. The germline V gene encodes CDR1 DFQATT and CDR2 SNEGSKA (reference sequence). The CDR3 DNA reads as TGCAGTGCTAGTCTCGGACTGGACACCTTC. Translation: CSASLGLDTF.

This clonotype showed up many times. V gene TRBV20-1 combines with J gene TRBJ2-3; 8 bases are a match to TRBD2. The germline gives CDR1 DFQATT, CDR2 SNEGSKA (reference sequence). The CDR3 loop spans 14 amino acids. V shed 8 bases and J 2 bases; nucleotides not matched to a gene: 9. DNA for the CDR3: TGCAGTCCTTTCGGGCGGGGGGTCACAGATACGCAGTATTTT. This sequence encodes CSPFGRGVTDTQYF.

The chain carries TRBV7-9 and TRBJ2-3; D call uncertain. Germline V gene sequence: CDR1 SEHNR, CDR2 FQNEAQ (reference sequence). V lost 0 bases to trimming and J lost 4 bases, with 11 bases between them. The CDR3 consists of 15 residues. CDR3 loop: CASSLAGNRADTQYF. DNA of the CDR3: TGTGCCAGCAGCTTAGCAGGGAATCGCGCAGATACGCAGTATTTT. Variable domain in full (rest from reference TRBV7-9 and TRBJ2-3): DTGVSQNPRHKITKRGQNVTFRCDPISEHNRLYWYRQTLGQGPEFLTYFQNEAQLEKSRLLSDRFSAERPKGSFSTLEIQRTEQGDSAMYLCASSLAGNRADTQYFGPGTRLTVL.

This clonotype was observed a handful of times. J is TRBJ2-1 and V is TRBV5-1; 7 bases align to TRBD1. V trimming: 4 bases; J trimming: 3 bases; junction bases outside the gene matches: 10. Germline-derived CDR1 and CDR2 are SGHRS and YFSETQ. The CDR3 runs 16 residues. The CDR3 nucleotides are TGCGCCAGCAGCCCCGGGTCTAGGGGGCTCTACAATGAGCAGTTCTTC. Residues: CASSPGSRGLYNEQFF.

This clonotype was counted at least ten times. The chain employs TRBV7-2 and TRBJ1-6; 9 bases are a match to TRBD1. CDR3 size: 14 residues. Germline V CDR1 and CDR2: SGHTA, FQGNSA. Trimming at V came to 6 bases and at J to 16 bases, leaving 13 bases not matched to a gene. The CDR3 nucleotides read TGTGCCAGCAGGTCTGACAGGGGGAGATCGCCTCTCCACTTT. Encoded protein: CASRSDRGRSPLHF.

This clonotype was counted ten times or more. CDR3 protein: CAWGTGSTEAFF. CDR3 nucleotide sequence: TGTGCCTGGGGGACAGGGTCCACTGAAGCTTTCTTT. The chain recombines TRBV30 with TRBJ1-1; 9 bases map to TRBD1. The V segment lost 5 bases and the J segment 4 bases; nucleotides outside the gene matches: 2. In germline, CDR1 is GTSNPN, CDR2 SVGIG (reference sequence). The CDR3 has 12 amino acids.

This clonotype showed up many times. The chain couples TRBV29-1 to TRBJ1-1, with unresolved D. Germline CDR1 reads SQVTM; CDR2 reads ANQGSEA. The CDR3 extends over 11 amino acids. V was clipped by 4 bases and J by 14 bases, with 17 bases between them. CDR3 in DNA: TGCAGCGTTGTAGGGCGGGCCGGAGGCTTCTTT. It yields the protein CSVVGRAGGFF.

This clonotype was observed a handful of times. CDR3 sequence: CASRTGGIGTDTQYF. CDR3 DNA: TGTGCCAGCAGAACGGGGGGGATCGGCACAGATACGCAGTATTTT. This chain uses TRBV6-1 with TRBJ2-3; 8 nucleotides match TRBD2. The CDR3 has 15 amino acids. Trimming at V came to 6 bases and at J to 1 base, leaving 6 bases not matched to a gene. Per the germline V gene, CDR1 is MNHNS and CDR2 is SASEGT.

This clonotype was picked up many times. The chain couples TRBV5-6 to TRBJ2-3, with a possible D match to TRBD2 (7 bases). In germline, CDR1 is SGHDT, CDR2 YYEEEE. Trimming removed 6 bases at V and 4 bases at J, with 21 bases between. The CDR3 consists of 16 residues. For the CDR3, the DNA is TGTGCCAGCACCCCACCATACAGGGAGGGTTCAGATACGCAGTATTTT. Its translation is CASTPPYREGSDTQYF.

This rearrangement joins TRBV10-1 to TRBJ2-2; 9 bases are shared with TRBD2. V was pared by 4 bases and J by 0 bases, with 6 bases of the junction left unmatched. The V gene's germline CDR1 is WNHNN and CDR2 SYGVQD (reference sequence). The CDR3 has 17 amino acids. The CDR3 DNA is TGCGCCAGCAGTGCTGCGGGGGGGCCATCGAACACCGGGGAGCTGTTTTTT. Protein: CASSAAGGPSNTGELFF.

This clonotype showed up many times. The chain couples TRBV20-1 to TRBJ2-7; maybe TRBD2 (5 bases). The germline V gene encodes CDR1 DFQATT and CDR2 SNEGSKA (reference sequence). This CDR3 region has 12 residues. V lost 6 bases, J lost 1 base, and 10 bases lay in between. The CDR3 is CSAERSSYEQYV. The CDR3 bases are TGCAGTGCGGAGCGGTCTTCCTACGAGCAGTACGTC.

This rearrangement joins TRBV10-3 to TRBJ1-2, with TRBD1 matching 8 bases. With 6 bases clipped from V and 0 bases from J, the junction kept 9 bases outside the gene matches. The CDR3 has 16 amino acids. CDR1 is ENHRY and CDR2 is SYGVKD in the germline V gene. CDR3 in amino acids: CAIRNPDRVTNYGYTF. CDR3 DNA: TGTGCCATCAGGAACCCGGACAGGGTTACTAACTATGGCTACACCTTC.

The table lists this clonotype with a few counts. V gene TRBV20-1 combines with J gene TRBJ2-3; D call uncertain. The germline gives CDR1 DFQATT, CDR2 SNEGSKA (reference sequence). This CDR3 region has 12 residues. V was cut by 3 bases and J by 2 bases, with 6 bases left in between. The CDR3 sequence: CSASILTDTQYF. The CDR3 DNA reads as TGCAGTGCTAGTATCCTCACAGATACGCAGTATTTT.

This clonotype was observed at least ten times. The V and J genes are TRBV29-1 and TRBJ2-3; TRBD1 agrees at 7 bases. Trimming removed 0 bases from V and 3 bases from J; junction bases left unmatched: 12. The germline gives CDR1 SQVTM, CDR2 ANQGSEA. The CDR3 spans 17 residues. The CDR3 region is CSVEDPHGTATTDTQYF. In nucleotides, the CDR3 is TGCAGCGTTGAAGATCCCCATGGGACAGCTACTACAGATACGCAGTATTTT.

This clonotype has just a few counts. The rearrangement joins TRBV20-1 to TRBJ2-5; a possible D gene is TRBD1 (6 bases). Deletions cut 5 bases from V and 0 bases from J, with 10 bases between. Germline assignment: CDR1 DFQATT and CDR2 SNEGSKA (reference sequence). There are 13 residues in the CDR3. The CDR3 DNA reads TGCAGTGCTTCACAGGGTTACCAAGAGACCCAGTACTTC. Its translation: CSASQGYQETQYF.

This clonotype was counted many times. The rearrangement joins TRBV20-1 to TRBJ1-2, with 9 bases lining up with TRBD1. There are 12 residues in the CDR3. The V gene's germline CDR1 is DFQATT and CDR2 SNEGSKA (reference sequence). J lost 11 bases, V lost 5 bases, and 9 bases had no gene match. The DNA for the CDR3 is TGCAGTGCTTCTACAGGGGGCGTAGGGTACACCTTC. Translating it yields CSASTGGVGYTF.